This TCR beta chain appears in the sequencing data of a study of T-cell reconstitution after alpha-beta-depleted transplantation in children (dated by TCRdb to about 2016). Some background on the complete study: T-cell immune reconstitution after TCRalphabeta/CD19-depleted allogeneic hematopoietic cell transplantation in children was quantitatively tracked in the study by means of TCR repertoire profiling.

Receptor libraries were prepared by PCR. Sequencing instrument: Illumina HiSeq 2500. To normalize quantification of the TCRbeta repertoire, the TCR libraries were built with molecular barcoding that relied on unique molecular identifiers. TCRdb trimmed public reads at Q25 via fastp, called clones via MiXCR and kept in-frame beta chains. Records with the same CDR3 protein are collapsed into one entry carrying the most frequent genes and DNA. The sample table records around 240,000 distinct CDR3 sequences; more than 7.5% of these occur just once. The ten largest account for about 4.9% of the sample. This clonotype showed up many times. Which antigen it targets is not known. One base away there is no much larger clone; base qualities are not given. Source: PBMCs from the stem cell graft donor, taken from the stem cell graft. The receptor was derived from a human donor who donated a stem cell graft to a child with SCID.

In nucleotide form, the sequence is TGTGCCAGCAGCTCCTCAGGGCCTGAGCAGTTCTTC. Its coded protein is CASSSSGPEQFF. The chain couples TRBV5-6 to TRBJ2-1; TRBD1 might be the D gene, on 5 matching bases. V and J lose 3 bases and 9 bases, and a span of 10 bases separates them. Via the germline V gene, CDR1 is SGHDT and CDR2 YYEEEE. Counted from cysteine to phenylalanine, this CDR3 has 12 amino acids. Only CDR3 DNA remains: 36 bases, in frame from the first base.